This T cell receptor beta chain was obtained from a study of tumor-infiltrating lymphocytes in primary liver carcinoma. Across the study: Cases comprised patients with primary liver carcinoma who received surgical resection. Findings and limits, study-wide: Among the pair types, tumor region pairs showed more overlap than tumor-adjacent and tumor-blood pairs. Tumor tissue displayed a significantly greater top-250-clone fraction than blood (p = 0.039).

Blood RNA was derived from unsorted whole blood, and germline DNA was extracted too. Researchers reported drawing about 4.1 milliliters of peripheral blood before surgery. Making TCR beta cDNA involved 400 to 600 ng total RNA and a constant-region primer. Three-round nested multiplex PCR performed with slightly modified ARM-PCR produced the TCR beta libraries. PCR rounds one and two used TRBV1-TRBV30 forward primers with a C-beta reverse primer for around 9 cycles each. TCRdb analysed the multiplex PCR reads with MiXCR anew, one entry per CDR3 protein. Here the sample spans about 210,000 distinct CDR3 sequences, roughly two thirds being singletons. A remark on this clonotype: Its antigen is undetermined. A much larger clonotype is one base distant, so this may be a read error.

The length of the CDR3 is 16 residues. The TCR comes from a woman in her sixties or seventies with primary liver carcinoma and hepatitis B virus infection. The chain recombines TRBV12-3 or TRBV12-4 with TRBJ1-5; D gene unclear. The sequencing input was peripheral blood. As DNA, the CDR3 is TGTGCCAGCAGTTCTGATGGTGCGGGAGGCAATAAGCCCCAGCATTTT. It codes for CASSSDGAGGNKPQHF.